These T cell receptor beta chains were read from a single sample in a study of cytomegalovirus exposure and HLA in healthy donors. Assay: immunoSEQ multiplex PCR; the TCRdb copy retains only in-frame clones and omits some. This repertoire shows approximately 85,000 clones, over 75% found once; its top ten account for 5.5% to 8%. Material: PBMCs. The receptors shown here come from a man aged 30-40 years in good health and CMV-seronegative. The CDR3 runs from the conserved cysteine through the conserved F or W.

>TRBV29-1|NA
CSVVKGLAGVGPSYEQYF
>TRBV2|TRBJ2-2
CASNSGSFTGELFF
>TRBV7-6|TRBJ1-3
CASSLGPGYSGNTIYF
>TRBV27|TRBJ2-2
CASSPLTGELFF
>TRBV2|TRBJ2-1
CASEGNEQFF
>TRBV4-3|TRBJ1-5
CASSQDGRGGSNQPQHF
>TRBV7-3|TRBJ2-2
CASSLFSAGTDTGELFF
>TRBV10-3|TRBJ2-3
CAARGAGPNTDTQYF
>TRBV9|TRBJ2-3
CASGGTGVRTDTQYF
>TRBV5-4|TRBJ1-1
CASSFSRESTEAFF
>TRBV6-5|TRBJ2-7
CASSYVAVSYEQYF
>TRBV6-6|TRBJ1-1
CASSLTGGAGTEAFF
>TRBV6-4|TRBJ2-1
CASSATGGTSGNEQFF
>TRBV5-6|TRBJ1-1
CASSLQREEAFF
>TRBV5-6|TRBJ1-5
CASSSTGVQPQHF
>TRBV4-1|TRBJ2-1
CASSQVETKRAGQFF